The 24 T cell receptor beta chains given below trace back to one sample, sequenced in a study of blood T cell repertoires in COVID-19. Sequencing used immunoSEQ multiplex PCR; TCRdb keeps in-frame clones, though not all of them. The table has over 350,000 clones, 86% seen once; the top ten hold under 1.5%. Sequenced material: peripheral blood. These receptors all stem from a woman in her twenties or thirties with active or convalescent COVID-19.

The V call is TRBV10-2, the J call TRBJ2-4; 9 bases line up with TRBD2. The germline V gene has CDR1 WSHSY and CDR2 SAAADI. This CDR3 is 18 amino acids long. The junction had 7 bases not matched to a gene; V was cut back by 1 base and J by 0 bases. DNA for the CDR3: TGCGCCAGCAGTGAGTTAGGGCTAGCGGGACTAGCCAAAAACATTCAGTACTTC. It encodes CASSELGLAGLAKNIQYF.

The CDR3 sequence: CASSSLLQADYGYTF. DNA of the CDR3: TGTGCCAGCAGCTCGCTACTACAGGCGGACTATGGCTACACCTTC. The rearrangement links TRBV5-6 to TRBJ1-2; weak D call: TRBD1 (5 bases). The CDR3 contains 15 residues. Trimming took off 3 bases at V and 3 bases at J, with 15 bases between the two ends. Looked up from germline, CDR1 is SGHDT and CDR2 is YYEEEE.

This clone was seen a single time. This sequence joins TRBV10-1 and TRBJ2-5; 7 nucleotides match TRBD2. Unmatched junction bases numbered 5, after V lost 5 bases and J lost 2 bases. Germline V gene sequence: CDR1 WNHNN, CDR2 SYGVQD (reference sequence). This CDR3 spans 14 amino acids. CDR3 DNA: TGCGCCAGCAGTCCTAGCGGTTTACAAGAGACCCAGTACTTC. Encoded protein: CASSPSGLQETQYF.

The V gene is TRBV27, the J gene TRBJ1-1, with a possible D match to TRBD1 (6 bases). Trimming took off 3 bases at V and 7 bases at J, with 12 bases between the two ends. The germline V gene encodes CDR1 MNHEY and CDR2 SMNVEV (reference sequence). The CDR3 contains 13 residues. CDR3 region: CASSFGGRDEAFF. DNA of the CDR3: TGTGCCAGCAGTTTCGGGGGGCGAGATGAAGCTTTCTTT.

The J gene is TRBJ1-1, the V gene TRBV7-8; possibly TRBD1 for D (6 bases). This CDR3 has 16 amino acids. V lost 1 base, J lost 0 bases, and 12 bases lay in between. Looked up from germline, CDR1 is SGHVS and CDR2 is FQNEAQ. For the CDR3, the DNA is TGTGCCAGCAGCTTAGATCTTACAGGGCTGAACACTGAAGCTTTCTTT. This translates into CASSLDLTGLNTEAFF.

This clone has only a few counts. V usage is TRBV11-2 and J usage is TRBJ2-5; the D gene is possibly TRBD2 (6 bases). CDR3 length: 14 residues. Trimming took 5 bases from V and 5 from J, leaving 15 bases between them. The germline CDR1 and CDR2 sequences are SGHAT and FQNNGV. Written as DNA, the CDR3 is TGTGCCAGCAGCCCAGGGACTGGGAGGGAGACCCAGTACTTC. It is translated as CASSPGTGRETQYF.

The chain employs TRBV9 and TRBJ2-7; 7 bases map to TRBD2. Trimming cost V 3 bases and J 0 bases; bases outside gene matches: 6. The CDR3 is 15 amino acids. Germline loops: CDR1 SGDLS, CDR2 YYNGEE. CDR3 nucleotide sequence: TGTGCCAGCAGCGAAGGGCTAGCGGCCTCCTACGAGCAGTACTTC. Translated, it gives CASSEGLAASYEQYF. The full variable domain, rest sourced from reference TRBV9 and TRBJ2-7, is DSGVTQTPKHLITATGQRVTLRCSPRSGDLSVYWYQQSLDQGLQFLIQYYNGEERAKGNILERFSAQQFPDLHSELNLSSLELGDSALYFCASSEGLAASYEQYFGPGTRLTVT.

This chain connects TRBV5-1 to TRBJ1-1, with 7 bases fitting TRBD1. CDR1 SGHRS and CDR2 YFSETQ come from the germline V gene. CDR3 length: 16 amino acids. Trimming at V came to 4 bases and at J to 0 bases, leaving 9 bases not matched to a gene. Here the CDR3 reads CASSPDRINMNTEAFF. The CDR3 nucleotides are TGCGCCAGCAGCCCGGACAGGATTAACATGAACACTGAAGCTTTCTTT.

The chain employs TRBV5-1 and TRBJ1-2, with D possibly matching TRBD1 (6 bases). V lost 4 bases and J lost 8, with 15 bases in between. CDR3 length equals 13 residues. Germline CDR1 reads SGHRS; CDR2 reads YFSETQ. In nucleotides, the CDR3 is TGCGCCAGCAGCACGGGGACACCCAAAGGCTACACCTTC. Translated: CASSTGTPKGYTF.

The chain links TRBV14 to TRBJ2-4; 8 positions agree with TRBD1. CDR3 size: 16 residues. With V trimmed by 4 bases and J by 1 base, 6 bases remained unmatched. Germline assignment: CDR1 SGHDN and CDR2 FVKESK. The CDR3 sequence is CASSLVRGPAKNIQYF. CDR3 DNA sequence: TGTGCCAGCAGCCTAGTCAGGGGGCCGGCCAAAAACATTCAGTACTTC.

The chain employs TRBV25-1 and TRBJ1-5; unclear D gene. V was cut by 4 bases and J by 1 base, with 11 bases left in between. There are 15 residues in the CDR3. Germline V gene data show CDR1 as MGHDK and CDR2 as SYGVNS. As DNA, the CDR3 is TGTGCCAGCAGTGGCCTCCGGGAGAGCAATCAGCCCCAGCATTTT. This gives the protein CASSGLRESNQPQHF.

The chain has TRBV13 and TRBJ2-3; D not certain. Germline CDR1 is PRHDT and CDR2 is FYEKMQ (reference sequence). Trimming shortened V by 5 bases and J by 7 bases, and 7 bases separated the two germline ends. The CDR3 length is 11 residues. This CDR3 is CASSRVNTQYF. CDR3 DNA sequence: TGTGCCAGCAGCCGGGTAAATACGCAGTATTTT. The full variable domain, rest sourced from reference TRBV13 and TRBJ2-3, is AAGVIQSPRHLIKEKRETATLKCYPIPRHDTVYWYQQGPGQDPQFLISFYEKMQSDKGSIPDRFSAQQFSDYHSELNMSSLELGDSALYFCASSRVNTQYFGPGTRLTVL.

The chain links TRBV14 to TRBJ1-3; weak D call: TRBD1 (5 bases). The CDR3 spans 15 residues. CDR1 is SGHDN and CDR2 is FVKESK in the germline V gene. Trimming left V 3 bases short and J 5 bases short, with 14 bases between. DNA for the CDR3: TGTGCCAGCAGCCAGTTCGGGGGGTATCGAAACACCATATATTTT. Residues: CASSQFGGYRNTIYF.

The rearrangement uses TRBV28 and TRBJ1-4, with TRBD1 matching over 12 bases. Germline assignment: CDR1 MDHEN and CDR2 SYDVKM. This CDR3 has 19 residues. V shed 5 bases, J shed 3 bases, and the junction held 13 bases outside the gene matches. The CDR3 nucleotides are TGTGCCAGCAGTGGTACCGGGACAGGGGGCTACGGGTCTAATGAAAAACTGTTTTTT. It specifies CASSGTGTGGYGSNEKLFF.

The chain has TRBV9 and TRBJ1-1; the D gene is possibly TRBD1 (6 bases). V was shortened by 0 bases and J by 8 bases, with 11 bases between the two germline ends. This CDR3 has 13 amino acids. The germline V gene encodes CDR1 SGDLS and CDR2 YYNGEE. The CDR3 reads CASSVGAGAEAFF. DNA of the CDR3: TGTGCCAGCAGCGTAGGGGCAGGGGCCGAAGCTTTCTTT.

The chain joins TRBV6-1 to TRBJ1-5, with D unclear. CDR1 is MNHNS and CDR2 is SASEGT in the germline V gene. This CDR3 has 13 amino acids. The V end lost 3 bases, the J end lost 2 bases, and 5 bases lay between the germline ends. The CDR3 loop is CASSDPGNQPQHF. The CDR3 bases are TGTGCCAGCAGTGACCCGGGCAATCAGCCCCAGCATTTT.

The V gene is TRBV5-1, the J gene TRBJ2-2; D is perhaps TRBD1 (9 bases). Trimming stripped 4 bases from V and 3 bases from J, with 22 bases between. The V gene's germline CDR1 is SGHRS and CDR2 YFSETQ. CDR3 length equals 18 residues. DNA of the CDR3: TGCGCCAGCAGCCAGAGGACTAGCAGGGACAGGGACACCGGGGAGCTGTTTTTT. Protein sequence: CASSQRTSRDRDTGELFF.

This chain links TRBV7-2 with TRBJ1-4; D gene uncertain. Trimming took off 5 bases at V and 3 bases at J, with 13 bases between the two ends. This CDR3 spans 15 amino acids. Per the germline V gene, CDR1 is SGHTA and CDR2 is FQGNSA. This chain's CDR3 is CASSKGGSSNEKLFF. The CDR3 DNA reads as TGTGCCAGCAGCAAAGGAGGCTCGTCTAATGAAAAACTGTTTTTT.

In its sample, this clone was seen once. The chain has TRBV5-1 and TRBJ2-1; tentatively, D is TRBD2 (7 bases). The CDR3 consists of 15 residues. V was cut by 6 bases and J by 2 bases, with 15 bases left in between. Germline V gene data show CDR1 as SGHRS and CDR2 as YFSETQ. The CDR3 region is CASTPGGGTYNEQFF. The CDR3 DNA is TGCGCCAGCACCCCTGGGGGGGGCACCTACAATGAGCAGTTCTTC.

The chain carries TRBV5-1 and TRBJ2-5; TRBD1 agrees at 7 bases. Germline V lookup: CDR1 SGHRS, CDR2 YFSETQ. CDR3 length equals 14 residues. V lost 7 bases to trimming and J lost 1 base; unmatched junction nucleotides: 7. CDR3 in amino acids: CASQPGQFQETQYF. The DNA for the CDR3 is TGCGCCAGCCAGCCGGGACAGTTCCAAGAGACCCAGTACTTC.

The chain recombines TRBV24-1 with TRBJ2-1, with 9 positions matching TRBD1. The CDR3 length is 15 residues. The V gene end was trimmed by 3 bases and the J gene end by 6 bases; junction bases not matched to a gene: 5. CDR1 KGHDR and CDR2 SFDVKD come from the germline V gene. This CDR3 is CATSDPGTGSNEQFF. The CDR3 DNA follows: TGTGCCACCAGTGATCCCGGGACAGGGTCCAATGAGCAGTTCTTC.

The chain has TRBV6-5 and TRBJ2-7, with 11 bases that match TRBD2. V shed 6 bases and J 2 bases; nucleotides not matched to a gene: 3. The germline gives CDR1 MNHEY, CDR2 SVGAGI. This CDR3 has 14 amino acids. CDR3: CASREGLAAYEQYF. Here the CDR3 DNA reads TGTGCCAGCAGGGAGGGACTAGCGGCCTACGAGCAGTACTTC.

J is TRBJ1-6 and V is TRBV6-5, with TRBD1 matching over 9 bases. Germline CDR1 MNHEY, CDR2 SVGAGI. This CDR3 is 15 amino acids long. V lost 2 bases and J lost 8; bases outside the gene matches: 4. In DNA, the CDR3 is TGTGCCAGCAGTTACACAAGGACAGGGGATTCACCCCTCCACTTT. It encodes CASSYTRTGDSPLHF.

The chain uses TRBV4-1 and TRBJ1-1; tentatively, D is TRBD1 (5 bases). V lost 0 bases to trimming and J lost 4 bases, with 12 bases between them. The CDR3 runs to 15 residues. Germline-derived CDR1 and CDR2 are MGHRA and YSYEKL. CDR3 amino acids: CASSQEGGTLTEAFF. DNA of the CDR3: TGCGCCAGCAGCCAAGAAGGAGGGACCCTCACTGAAGCTTTCTTT.